These 8 T cell receptor beta chains share one sample of origin, sequenced in a study of cytomegalovirus exposure and HLA in healthy donors. Vbeta (60) and Jbeta (13) primers were used in the PCR. Profiling relied on immunoSEQ multiplex PCR, and the TCRdb table lists in-frame clones only, not all of them. The sample gives about 140,000 clones, roughly 80% of which show up once; over 8.5% is in the top ten. Specimen: PBMCs. The source of these receptors is a woman aged 45-65 years in good health and CMV-seropositive.

Remarks on this clone: An end of the junction differs from the germline gene, which may be a read error. This chain links TRBV7-7 with TRBJ2-1; 8 nucleotides line up with TRBD1. This CDR3 has 14 residues. Germline V gene lookup returns CDR1 SSHAT and CDR2 FNYEAQ (reference sequence). CDR3 amino acids: CASSLGRGRNEQFF. CDR3 nucleotide sequence: TGTGCTAGCAGCTTAGGCAGGGGGCGGAATGAGCAGTTCTTC.

The V gene is TRBV5-4, the J gene TRBJ2-2; maybe TRBD2 (6 bases). Per germline, CDR1 SGHNT and CDR2 YYREEE (reference sequence). Trimming removed 0 bases from V and 4 bases from J, with 13 bases in between. The CDR3 totals 16 residues. The CDR3 spells CASSLGRGRFTGELFF. CDR3 in DNA: TGTGCCAGCAGCTTGGGGCGGGGCCGTTTCACCGGGGAGCTGTTTTTT.

V is TRBV6-1 and J is TRBJ1-5; D gene unclear. The V and J ends lost 4 bases and 1 base respectively, with 8 bases between them. In germline, CDR1 is MNHNS, CDR2 SASEGT. CDR3 size: 14 residues. This CDR3 is CASSATPSNQPQHF. CDR3 coding DNA: TGTGCCAGCAGTGCAACACCCAGCAATCAGCCCCAGCATTTT.

The CDR3 bases are TGTGCCAGCAGTGAACAGGGGCCTAATGAAAAACTGTTTTTT. It is translated as CASSEQGPNEKLFF. This chain uses TRBV2 with TRBJ1-4; D perhaps matches TRBD1 (6 bases). The CDR3 extends over 14 amino acids. Trimming cost V 2 bases and J 3 bases, with 7 bases left between them. Germline loops: CDR1 SNHLY, CDR2 FYNNEI.

This clone has just one count. J is TRBJ2-1 and V is TRBV6-1; TRBD1 matches 11 bases. V shed 6 bases and J 4 bases; nucleotides not matched to a gene: 5. The CDR3 contains 15 residues. Per the germline V gene, CDR1 is MNHNS and CDR2 is SASEGT. The CDR3 nucleotides are TGTGCCAGCAGAGGGACAGGGGGGGAATACAATGAGCAGTTCTTC. Protein product: CASRGTGGEYNEQFF.

V and J are TRBV7-8 and TRBJ1-6; 8 nucleotides align to TRBD1. Germline V gene data show CDR1 as SGHVS and CDR2 as FQNEAQ. The J segment lost 8 bases and the V segment lost 4 bases, leaving 10 bases of the junction unmatched. The CDR3 has 16 residues. CDR3 sequence (DNA): TGTGCCAGCAGCTCTTTTAGACAGGGGCTCGATTCACCCCTCCACTTT. It codes for CASSSFRQGLDSPLHF.

The chain is built from TRBV5-1 and TRBJ2-5, with D uncertain. This CDR3 contains 14 residues. Germline V gives CDR1 SGHRS, CDR2 YFSETQ. V shed 4 bases and J shed 4 bases, with 14 bases lying between them. CDR3 sequence (DNA): TGCGCCAGCAGCCCCCCTCTCAGTGGAGAGACCCAGTACTTC. As protein: CASSPPLSGETQYF.

The chain has TRBV4-1 and TRBJ2-3; TRBD2 agrees at 7 bases. Germline V gene sequence: CDR1 MGHRA, CDR2 YSYEKL. This CDR3 contains 16 residues. Trimming took 3 bases from V and 6 from J; bases not matched to a gene: 12. CDR3 nucleotide sequence: TGCGCCAGCAGCCAGGACGGGACTACAGCGGCCGATACGCAGTATTTT. Translating gives CASSQDGTTAADTQYF.